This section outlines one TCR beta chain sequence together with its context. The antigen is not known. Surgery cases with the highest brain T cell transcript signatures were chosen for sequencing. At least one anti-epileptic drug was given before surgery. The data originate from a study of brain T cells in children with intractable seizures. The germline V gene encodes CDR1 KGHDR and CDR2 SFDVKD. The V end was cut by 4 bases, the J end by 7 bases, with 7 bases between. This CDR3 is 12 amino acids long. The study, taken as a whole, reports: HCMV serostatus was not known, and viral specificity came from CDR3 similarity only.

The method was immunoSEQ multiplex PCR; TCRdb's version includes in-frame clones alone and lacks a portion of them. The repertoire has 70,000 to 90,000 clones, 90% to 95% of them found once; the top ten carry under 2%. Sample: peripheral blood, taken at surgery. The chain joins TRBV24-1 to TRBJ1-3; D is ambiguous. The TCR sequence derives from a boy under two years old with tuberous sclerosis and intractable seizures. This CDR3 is CATSDEGNTIYF. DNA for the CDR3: TGTGCCACCAGTGACGAGGGCAACACCATATATTTT.